These 29 T cell receptor beta chains were all obtained from the same sample, sequenced in a study of beta chain features in type 1 diabetes. Study-wide findings and caveats: Researchers report that Type 1 diabetes patients had moderately but significantly shorter TCRB CDR3s across all four CD4+ subsets.

Every bit of the isolated RNA underwent reverse transcription, so sequencing read expressed TCRB transcripts. Clones were sequenced by immunoSEQ multiplex PCR, and TCRdb holds only the in-frame ones, with some missing. This sample has 600,000 to 750,000 clones; around 12% occur once, and the top ten carry roughly 0.12%. Their recognized antigens are unknown. The sequenced material came from naive CD4+ T cells from blood. The receptors were sampled from a man aged 25 to 40 with type 1 diabetes.

This clone was observed a few times. The rearrangement links TRBV27 to TRBJ2-4; perhaps TRBD2 as D (7 bases). Trimming shortened V by 3 bases and J by 8 bases, and 11 bases separated the two germline ends. The CDR3 sequence is 13 residues long. Germline V gene lookup returns CDR1 MNHEY and CDR2 SMNVEV (reference sequence). Written as DNA, the CDR3 is TGTGCCAGCAGTTTCAGGGAGGGGGACATTCAGTACTTC. It yields the protein CASSFREGDIQYF.

The chain uses TRBV6-6 and TRBJ2-3; 13 bases match TRBD2. The germline gives CDR1 MNHNY, CDR2 SVGAGI (reference sequence). The CDR3 has 15 residues. The trim removed 7 bases at V and 8 bases at J, leaving 9 bases unmatched. The CDR3 DNA is TGTGCCAGCACCCGAACTAGCGGGGGGGCCGGTACGCAGTATTTT. Translation: CASTRTSGGAGTQYF.

For this clone: Other DNA sequences in the same sample also yield this CDR3. This chain links TRBV2 with TRBJ2-5; D may be TRBD2 (7 bases). V lost 3 bases, J lost 4 bases, and 9 bases lay in between. CDR1 is SNHLY, CDR2 FYNNEI, per germline. The CDR3 is made up of 13 amino acids. CDR3 protein: CASSEGGRETQYF. As DNA, the CDR3 is TGTGCCAGCAGTGAGGGGGGGCGAGAGACCCAGTACTTC.

This clone was detected only a few times. This sequence joins TRBV30 and TRBJ2-7; either TRBD1 or TRBD2 may supply D (5 bases each). V lost 1 base to trimming and J lost 4 bases, with 8 bases between them. Germline CDR1 GTSNPN, CDR2 SVGIG (reference sequence). The CDR3 sequence is 12 residues long. The CDR3 coding sequence is TGTGCCTGGAGTGGGGGGATATACGAGCAGTACTTC. It is translated as CAWSGGIYEQYF. The full variable domain, completed using reference TRBV30 and TRBJ2-7, is SQTIHQWPATLVQPVGSPLSLECTVEGTSNPNLYWYRQAAGRGLQLLFYSVGIGQISSEVPQNLSASRPQDRQFILSSKKLLLSDSGFYLCAWSGGIYEQYFGPGTRLTVT.

A few counts support this clone. The rearrangement joins TRBV4-2 to TRBJ2-5; the match to TRBD1 covers 7 bases. The CDR3 consists of 15 residues. Germline-derived CDR1 and CDR2 are LGHNA and YNFKEQ. J lost 2 bases, V lost 0 bases, and 3 bases had no gene match. The CDR3 here is CASSQDVTGQETQYF. The CDR3 nucleotides are TGTGCCAGCAGCCAAGATGTGACAGGGCAAGAGACCCAGTACTTC.

The gene calls are TRBV28 and TRBJ2-7; 11 bases fit TRBD1. The length of the CDR3 is 16 residues. The germline V gene encodes CDR1 MDHEN and CDR2 SYDVKM. The V and J ends lost 4 bases and 1 base, in that order; junction bases with no gene match: 6. The CDR3 DNA reads TGTGCCAGCAGTTCCATCGGGACAGGGGGTTCCTACGAGCAGTACTTC. Translated, it gives CASSSIGTGGSYEQYF.

There are a few counts of this clone. V gene TRBV6-5 combines with J gene TRBJ2-1, with 8 nucleotides matching TRBD1. The germline CDR1 and CDR2 sequences are MNHEY and SVGAGI. The CDR3 sequence is 14 residues long. V dropped 6 bases and J dropped 3; count of bases not matched to a gene: 4. CDR3 residues: CASRPGQGYNEQFF. In DNA, the CDR3 is TGTGCCAGCAGACCTGGACAGGGCTACAATGAGCAGTTCTTC.

This clone was found a few times. The CDR3 reads CASSVEGQGAYNEQFF. CDR3 nucleotide sequence: TGTGCCAGCAGCGTAGAGGGACAGGGGGCCTACAATGAGCAGTTCTTC. The genes are TRBV9 and TRBJ2-1; 11 nucleotides agree with TRBD1. Germline CDR1 is SGDLS and CDR2 is YYNGEE. V gave up 0 bases and J gave up 2 bases; unmatched junction bases: 1. This CDR3 is built from 16 residues.

This clone was detected only a few times. The same CDR3 arises from other DNA sequences in this sample as well. The chain couples TRBV9 to TRBJ1-6; D is undetermined. Trimming left V 0 bases short and J 8 bases short, with 3 bases between. Looked up from germline, CDR1 is SGDLS and CDR2 is YYNGEE. CDR3 size: 12 residues. The CDR3 loop is CASSVGDSPLHF. CDR3 coding DNA: TGTGCCAGCAGCGTAGGCGATTCACCCCTCCACTTT. The full variable domain, its missing parts supplied by reference TRBV9 and TRBJ1-6, is DSGVTQTPKHLITATGQRVTLRCSPRSGDLSVYWYQQSLDQGLQFLIQYYNGEERAKGNILERFSAQQFPDLHSELNLSSLELGDSALYFCASSVGDSPLHFGNGTRLTVT.

The chain couples TRBV15 to TRBJ1-1, with D perhaps matching TRBD1 (6 bases). The germline V gene has CDR1 LNHNV and CDR2 YYDKDF (reference sequence). This CDR3 region has 13 residues. Trimming took off 5 bases at V and 2 bases at J, with 9 bases between the two ends. CDR3 amino acids: CATSEQGNTEAFF. The CDR3 DNA is TGTGCCACCAGCGAACAGGGTAACACTGAAGCTTTCTTT.

This clone was counted between two and nine times. CDR3 amino acids: CASSFWQGAATGELFF. The CDR3 DNA is TGTGCCAGCAGTTTCTGGCAGGGGGCCGCCACCGGGGAGCTGTTTTTT. The V call is TRBV28, the J call TRBJ2-2; the match to TRBD1 covers 8 bases. V dropped 3 bases and J dropped 4; count of bases not matched to a gene: 7. The CDR3 totals 16 residues. CDR1 and CDR2 (germline): MDHEN, SYDVKM. Supplemented by reference TRBV28 and TRBJ2-2, the full variable domain reads DVKVTQSSRYLVKRTGEKVFLECVQDMDHENMFWYRQDPGLGLRLIYFSYDVKMKEKGDIPEGYSVSREKKERFSLILESASTNQTSMYLCASSFWQGAATGELFFGEGSRLTVL.

V gene TRBV7-2 combines with J gene TRBJ1-5; no clear D. This CDR3 has 15 amino acids. Trimming pared 1 base from V and 3 bases from J, leaving 10 bases between. Germline CDR1 is SGHTA and CDR2 is FQGNSA. The CDR3 coding sequence is TGTGCCAGCAGCTTAGTTTGGCGGCCCAATCAGCCCCAGCATTTT. It translates to CASSLVWRPNQPQHF.

This clone showed up just a few times. The rearrangement joins TRBV7-6 to TRBJ2-5, with a weak D call TRBD2 (6 bases). Gene TRBJ2-7 matches the end of the DNA better, so the J call may be wrong. Germline assignment: CDR1 SGHVS and CDR2 FNYEAQ. This CDR3 spans 17 amino acids. The CDR3 loop reads CASSLAPPHGGAAEQYF. CDR3 nucleotide sequence: TGTGCCAGCAGCTTAGCGCCCCCTCACGGGGGAGCGGCCGAGCAGTACTTC.

The chain joins TRBV7-2 to TRBJ1-3, with D hard to call. From germline, CDR1 is SGHTA and CDR2 FQGNSA. This CDR3 comprises 14 residues. The V end lost 2 bases, the J end lost 0 bases, and 5 bases lay between the germline ends. The CDR3 DNA is TGTGCCAGCAGCTTATGGAGCTCTGGAAACACCATATATTTT. Translation gives CASSLWSSGNTIYF.

This sequence joins TRBV7-2 and TRBJ2-7; D remains unclear. The CDR3 length is 13 residues. CDR1 is SGHTA, CDR2 FQGNSA, per germline. Trimming removed 5 bases from V and 6 bases from J, with 14 bases in between. The CDR3 sequence: CASSKRTAGEQYF. The DNA for the CDR3 is TGTGCCAGCAGCAAACGAACTGCCGGCGAGCAGTACTTC.

The V and J genes are TRBV28 and TRBJ1-2; 9 nucleotides line up with TRBD1. With 5 bases clipped from V and 7 bases from J, the junction kept 14 bases outside the gene matches. The CDR3 extends over 16 amino acids. CDR1 is MDHEN and CDR2 is SYDVKM in the germline V gene. Here the CDR3 reads CASSNTLQGAEGGYTF. CDR3 DNA: TGTGCCAGCAGTAACACTCTACAGGGGGCGGAAGGTGGCTACACCTTC.

This clone has only a few counts. The CDR3 sequence: CSVAGQGGSYEQYF. CDR3 DNA: TGCAGCGTCGCGGGGCAGGGCGGGTCCTACGAGCAGTACTTC. The chain employs TRBV29-1 and TRBJ2-5, with TRBD2 as a possible D gene (6 bases). The last part of the DNA fits TRBJ2-7 better; the J call may be wrong. There are 14 residues in the CDR3. CDR1 is SQVTM and CDR2 is ANQGSEA in the germline V gene.

In its sample, this clone was seen a few times. V gene TRBV7-2 combines with J gene TRBJ1-6; weak D call: TRBD1 (5 bases). This CDR3 is built from 14 residues. Germline-derived CDR1 and CDR2 are SGHTA and FQGNSA. Trimming removed 4 bases at V and 3 bases at J, with 7 bases between. The CDR3 DNA is TGTGCCAGCAGCTGGGACGGCTATAATTCACCCCTCCACTTT. Its protein product is CASSWDGYNSPLHF. The full variable domain, its missing parts supplied by reference TRBV7-2 and TRBJ1-6, is GAGVSQSPSNKVTEKGKDVELRCDPISGHTALYWYRQSLGQGLEFLIYFQGNSAPDKSGLPSDRFSAERTGGSVSTLTIQRTQQEDSAVYLCASSWDGYNSPLHFGNGTRLTVT.

The J gene is TRBJ2-3, the V gene TRBV7-9; perhaps TRBD1 as D (5 bases). Trimming cost V 6 bases and J 7 bases, with 11 bases left between them. The CDR3 consists of 12 residues. Germline CDR1 and CDR2: SEHNR and FQNEAQ (reference sequence). The CDR3 DNA reads TGTGCCAGCAGAGATCAGGGTCATACGCAGTATTTT. Translated, it gives CASRDQGHTQYF.

The chain is built from TRBV30 and TRBJ2-1; TRBD1 or TRBD2 may be the D gene (5 bases each). V was trimmed by 3 bases and J by 5 bases, leaving 14 bases between them. CDR3 length equals 14 residues. Germline CDR1 is GTSNPN and CDR2 is SVGIG (reference sequence). The CDR3 DNA is TGTGCCTGGAGAGCCTCGGGACCGAACAATGAGCAGTTCTTC. This encodes CAWRASGPNNEQFF.

This chain links TRBV27 with TRBJ1-2; 7 bases match TRBD1. The ends lost 5 bases at V and 2 bases at J; junction bases unmatched: 8. The CDR3 runs 15 residues. Germline V lookup: CDR1 MNHEY, CDR2 SMNVEV (reference sequence). CDR3 sequence reads: CASSPQTGLNYGYTF. DNA of the CDR3: TGTGCCAGCAGTCCCCAGACAGGGCTGAACTATGGCTACACCTTC.

The chain is built from TRBV7-3 and TRBJ1-3; tentatively, D is TRBD1 (5 bases). Trimming shortened V by 5 bases and J by 3 bases, and 14 bases separated the two germline ends. The germline V gene encodes CDR1 SGHTA and CDR2 FQGTGA. The CDR3 consists of 15 residues. CDR3 protein: CASSPGAGFGNTIYF. CDR3 sequence (DNA): TGTGCCAGCAGCCCCGGGGCAGGGTTTGGAAACACCATATATTTT.

The table lists this clone with a count of one. The chain employs TRBV6-5 and TRBJ2-7, with 7 bases fitting TRBD1. With 7 bases clipped from V and 2 bases from J, the junction kept 8 bases outside the gene matches. The CDR3 has 14 amino acids. The germline CDR1 and CDR2 sequences are MNHEY and SVGAGI. Here the CDR3 reads CASTLGQKPYEQYF. For the CDR3, the DNA is TGTGCCAGCACCTTGGGACAGAAACCCTACGAGCAGTACTTC.

This clone was counted between two and nine times. The chain is built from TRBV5-1 and TRBJ2-7; tentatively, D is TRBD1 or TRBD2 (5 bases each). There are 15 residues in the CDR3. Germline V CDR1 and CDR2: SGHRS, YFSETQ. Trimming removed 0 bases from V and 2 bases from J, with 12 bases in between. The CDR3 is CASSLVRTGPYEQYF. The DNA of the CDR3 is TGCGCCAGCAGCTTGGTTCGGACGGGGCCCTACGAGCAGTACTTC.

This clone has a handful of counts. The genes are TRBV18 and TRBJ1-5; TRBD1 is a possible D gene (5 bases). The CDR3 consists of 14 residues. Germline V CDR1 and CDR2: KGHSH, LQKENI. With 2 bases removed from V and 6 bases from J, the gap between germline ends came to 11 bases. CDR3 region: CASSPGAAPQPQHF. The CDR3 DNA follows: TGTGCCAGCTCACCAGGGGCAGCCCCTCAGCCCCAGCATTTT. The full variable domain, rest sourced from reference TRBV18 and TRBJ1-5, is NAGVMQNPRHLVRRRGQEARLRCSPMKGHSHVYWYRQLPEEGLKFMVYLQKENIIDESGMPKERFSAEFPKEGPSILRIQQVVRGDSAAYFCASSPGAAPQPQHFGDGTRLSIL.

The V gene is TRBV7-2, the J gene TRBJ1-6; D ambiguous. Trimming took 5 bases from V and 14 from J, leaving 16 bases between them. Germline V gene lookup returns CDR1 SGHTA and CDR2 FQGNSA. The CDR3 extends over 13 amino acids. The CDR3 sequence is CASSPQRMKALHF. In DNA form, the CDR3 reads TGTGCCAGCAGCCCTCAGCGCATGAAGGCCCTCCACTTT.

In this sample, this clone turned up a few times. V usage is TRBV27 and J usage is TRBJ2-5; 9 nucleotides agree with TRBD1. Germline V gives CDR1 MNHEY, CDR2 SMNVEV (reference sequence). The CDR3 runs to 13 residues. V gave up 6 bases and J gave up 5 bases; unmatched junction bases: 4. The chain's CDR3 is CASRLTGGETQYF. As DNA, the CDR3 is TGTGCCAGCAGATTAACAGGGGGCGAGACCCAGTACTTC.

CDR3 sequence: CASSVVSGGGVSGTQYF. The CDR3 nucleotides read TGTGCCAGCAGCGTAGTTTCAGGCGGAGGGGTTTCGGGTACGCAGTATTTT. The chain uses TRBV9 and TRBJ2-3; possible D gene TRBD2, 6 bases. Trimming removed 0 bases at V and 8 bases at J, with 22 bases between. This CDR3 is 17 amino acids long. Germline-derived CDR1 and CDR2 are SGDLS and YYNGEE.

In its sample, this clone was seen a few times. The chain carries TRBV5-1 and TRBJ2-1; D tentatively fits TRBD1 or TRBD2 (5 bases each). Germline assignment: CDR1 SGHRS and CDR2 YFSETQ. Between the trimmed V and J ends, which lost 4 bases and 9 bases, there was a span of 11 bases. CDR3 length: 12 residues. CDR3 DNA: TGCGCCAGCAGCGCGGCAGGGACTGAGCAGTTCTTC. Translating gives CASSAAGTEQFF.